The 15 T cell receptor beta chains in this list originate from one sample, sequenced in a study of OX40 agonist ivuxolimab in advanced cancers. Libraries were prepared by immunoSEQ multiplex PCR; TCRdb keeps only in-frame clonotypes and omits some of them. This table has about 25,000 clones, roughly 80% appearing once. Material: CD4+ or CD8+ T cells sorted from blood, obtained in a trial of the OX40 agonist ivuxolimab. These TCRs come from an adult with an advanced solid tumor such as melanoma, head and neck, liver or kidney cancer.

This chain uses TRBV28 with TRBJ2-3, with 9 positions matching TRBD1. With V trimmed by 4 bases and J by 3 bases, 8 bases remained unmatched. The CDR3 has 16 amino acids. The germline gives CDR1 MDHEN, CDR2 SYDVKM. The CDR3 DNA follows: TGTGCCAGCAGTTATTCCGGGACAGGGATGACAGATACGCAGTATTTT. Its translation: CASSYSGTGMTDTQYF.

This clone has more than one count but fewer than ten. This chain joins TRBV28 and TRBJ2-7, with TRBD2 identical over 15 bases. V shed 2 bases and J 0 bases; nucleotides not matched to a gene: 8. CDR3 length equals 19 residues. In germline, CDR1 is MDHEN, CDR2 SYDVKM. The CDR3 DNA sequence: TGTGCCAGCAGTTTAGAGATGGGGACTAGCGGGAGGAGCTCCTACGAGCAGTACTTC. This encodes CASSLEMGTSGRSSYEQYF.

The CDR3 DNA follows: TGTGCCAGCAGTGACCGAACCCGCCGCAATGAGCAGTTCTTC. It encodes CASSDRTRRNEQFF. The chain couples TRBV27 to TRBJ2-1; D unclear. CDR3 length equals 14 residues. Germline V CDR1 and CDR2: MNHEY, SMNVEV (reference sequence). The V end lost 5 bases, the J end lost 6 bases, and 14 bases lay between the germline ends.

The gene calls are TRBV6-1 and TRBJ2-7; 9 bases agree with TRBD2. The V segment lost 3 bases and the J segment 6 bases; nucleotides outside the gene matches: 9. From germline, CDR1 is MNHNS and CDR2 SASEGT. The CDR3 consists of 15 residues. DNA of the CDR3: TGTGCCAGCAGTGAGGTAGCGGGGGTAGTCGCCGAGCAGTACTTC. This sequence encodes CASSEVAGVVAEQYF.

The CDR3 region has the DNA TGTGCCAGCAGCTTGGGCCAGGGGCCGCAAGAGACCCAGTACTTC. Its translation is CASSLGQGPQETQYF. The V and J genes are TRBV7-9 and TRBJ2-5; D is perhaps TRBD1 (6 bases). Trimming pared 3 bases from V and 2 bases from J, leaving 13 bases between. The CDR3 is made up of 15 amino acids. From germline, CDR1 is SEHNR and CDR2 FQNEAQ (reference sequence).

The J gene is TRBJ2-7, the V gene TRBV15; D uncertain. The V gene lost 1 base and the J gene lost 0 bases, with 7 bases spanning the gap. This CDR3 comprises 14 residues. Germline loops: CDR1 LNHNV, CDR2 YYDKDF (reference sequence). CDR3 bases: TGTGCCACCAGCAGAGGACCGGACTCCTACGAGCAGTACTTC. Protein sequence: CATSRGPDSYEQYF.

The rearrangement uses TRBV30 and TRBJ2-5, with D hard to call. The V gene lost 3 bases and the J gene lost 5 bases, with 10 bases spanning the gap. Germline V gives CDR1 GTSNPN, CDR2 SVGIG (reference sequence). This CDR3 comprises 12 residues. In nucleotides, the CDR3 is TGTGCCTGGAGCAAGCAAGGGGAGACCCAGTACTTC. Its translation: CAWSKQGETQYF.

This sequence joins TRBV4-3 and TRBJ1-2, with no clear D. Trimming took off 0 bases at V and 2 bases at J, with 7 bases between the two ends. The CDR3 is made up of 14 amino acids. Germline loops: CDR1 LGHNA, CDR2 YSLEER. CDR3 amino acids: CASSQETLNYGYTF. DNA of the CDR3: TGCGCCAGCAGCCAAGAAACTTTGAACTATGGCTACACCTTC.

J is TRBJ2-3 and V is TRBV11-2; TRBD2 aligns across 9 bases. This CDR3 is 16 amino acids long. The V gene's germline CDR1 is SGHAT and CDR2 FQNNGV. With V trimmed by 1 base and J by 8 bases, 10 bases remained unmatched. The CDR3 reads CASSLGQTSGRGTQYF. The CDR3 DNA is TGTGCCAGCAGCTTAGGCCAGACTAGCGGACGGGGTACGCAGTATTTT. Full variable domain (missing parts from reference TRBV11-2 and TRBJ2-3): EAGVAQSPRYKIIEKRQSVAFWCNPISGHATLYWYQQILGQGPKLLIQFQNNGVVDDSQLPKDRFSAERLKGVDSTLKIQPAKLEDSAVYLCASSLGQTSGRGTQYFGPGTRLTVL.

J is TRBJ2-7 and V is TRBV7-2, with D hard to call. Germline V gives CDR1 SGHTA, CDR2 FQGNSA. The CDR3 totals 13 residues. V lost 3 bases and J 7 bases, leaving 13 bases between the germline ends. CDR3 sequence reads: CASSLADPLEQYF. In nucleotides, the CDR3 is TGTGCCAGCAGCTTGGCTGACCCCCTGGAGCAGTACTTC.

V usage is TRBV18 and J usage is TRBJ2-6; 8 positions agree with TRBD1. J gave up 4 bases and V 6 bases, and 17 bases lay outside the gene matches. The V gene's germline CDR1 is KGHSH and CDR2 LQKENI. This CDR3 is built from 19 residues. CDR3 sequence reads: CASSYGLGQGASGANVLTF. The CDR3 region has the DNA TGTGCCAGCTCCTACGGTCTTGGCCAGGGGGCCTCCGGGGCCAACGTCCTGACTTTC.

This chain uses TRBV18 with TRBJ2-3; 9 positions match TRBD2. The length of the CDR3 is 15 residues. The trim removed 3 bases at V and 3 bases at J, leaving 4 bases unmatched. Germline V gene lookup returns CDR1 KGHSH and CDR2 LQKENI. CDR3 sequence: CASSPGLAGTDTQYF. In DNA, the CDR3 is TGTGCCAGCTCACCGGGACTAGCAGGAACAGATACGCAGTATTTT.

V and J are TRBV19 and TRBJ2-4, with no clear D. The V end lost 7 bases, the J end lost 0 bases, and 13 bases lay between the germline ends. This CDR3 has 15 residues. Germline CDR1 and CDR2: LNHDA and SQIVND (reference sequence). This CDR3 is CASTRTGQAKNIQYF. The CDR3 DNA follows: TGTGCCAGTACCCGGACGGGTCAAGCCAAAAACATTCAGTACTTC.

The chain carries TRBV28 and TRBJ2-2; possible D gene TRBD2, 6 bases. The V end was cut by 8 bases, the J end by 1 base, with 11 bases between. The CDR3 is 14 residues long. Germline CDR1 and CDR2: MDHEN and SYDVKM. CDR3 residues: CASGEVQNTGELFF. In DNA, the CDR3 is TGTGCCAGCGGGGAGGTGCAGAACACCGGGGAGCTGTTTTTT.

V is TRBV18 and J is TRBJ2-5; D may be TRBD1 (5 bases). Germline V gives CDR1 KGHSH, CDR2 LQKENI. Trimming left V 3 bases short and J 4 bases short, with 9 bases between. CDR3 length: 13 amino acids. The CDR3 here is CASSPGQLETQYF. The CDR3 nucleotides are TGTGCCAGCTCACCGGGGCAGCTAGAGACCCAGTACTTC.